The following is a TCR beta chain sequence with its context. It has no known antigen specificity. No base-level quality is on record; no much larger clone is a single base apart. The CDR3 spans 12 residues, from the cysteine through the phenylalanine. Only the CDR3 DNA stays, 36 bases, in frame from base 1. V and J are truncated by 5 bases and 5 bases respectively, leaving an intervening sequence of 8 bases. Via the germline V gene (reference sequence), CDR1 is LNHDA and CDR2 SQIVND. Read against the paper, the sample's time point label means: baseline before first vaccination. According to the study, the label for this sample's treatment or condition signals: meningococcal conjugate vaccine given as trial control. Vaccinee samples were obtained from the UK trials COV001 and COV002, which included a single-blind randomized controlled phase 2/3 trial of AZD1222 (ChAdOx1 nCoV-19) in healthy adults. For TCRbeta chain sequencing, PBMC samples from trial participants were taken at day 0 and at day 28 after the second dose.

The data derive from a study of T cell responses to AZD1222 COVID-19 vaccine (dated by TCRdb to the early 2020s). Regarding the complete study: A total of 230 to 250 trial participants underwent TCR sequencing, of whom some 210 received two doses of AZD1222 and about 25 received two doses of the MenACWY control vaccine. Trial participants were enrolled by age into subgroups of 18-55, 56-69 and 70-plus years, and 148, 28 and 57 TCR-sequenced participants, respectively, were included in these subgroups.

The CDR3 regions of human TCRbeta chains were analyzed by immunosequencing. The authors' analysis ran thus. TCRs in the repertoires were compared against a reference library of SARS-CoV-2-specific TCRs that had been generated with the MIRA antigen-specificity platform. Breadth meant the fraction of unique TCRs that were SARS-CoV-2-associated, whereas depth meant the fraction of total T cells that were SARS-CoV-2-associated. Using the MIRA data, every spike-specific TCR was mapped to the spike region that the TCR reacted to and assigned to either a CD4 or a CD8 class. Log10-transformed breadth and depth values were compared by one-way ANOVA with Sidak's multiple comparisons tests. The clones in this table, taken by TCRdb from immuneACCESS, are in-frame only. Not every clone is retained; where verified, under half of the shortfall comes from an unresolved V gene, and the cause of the rest is unknown. V and J calls plus clone size are reproduced from that table; the DNA served to infer D and trimming. Here the sample has about 90,000 clones; around 90% occur a single time. The ten largest clones capture about 9.3% of the sample.

What the authors observed across the whole study: In the small 56-69-year group, the increase in depth fell short of significance, most likely because of low power. Because no samples from the day 14 peak response were available, repertoires could be characterized only after the peak T cell response. Participants were mostly white British and included more females than males, and it was suggested by the authors that clonal diversity may have been underestimated. A significant rise in spike-specific TCR breadth and depth was observed after two AZD1222 doses relative to day 0 and relative to MenACWY recipients. CD4 TCRs associated with the vaccine covered the entire spike protein, and the dominant responses were in regions 160-218 and 743-854. Conclusions about previously exposed vaccinees were limited because only six or seven AZD1222 recipients were SARS-CoV-2 seropositive at baseline. Reportedly, almost half of the unique spike-specific TCRs recognized epitopes lying outside the regions that are mutated in the B.1.351 and B.1.1.7 variants.

The material was peripheral blood, obtained on day 0 of MenACWY control vaccination. The origin of this receptor is an adult in good health. The V and J segments used are TRBV19 and TRBJ2-3; possibly the D gene is TRBD2, per 5 matching bases. The DNA sequence reads TGTGCCAGTAGTCCGGCGGGAGATACGCAGTATTTT. This sequence encodes CASSPAGDTQYF. The full variable domain, completed from the reference TRBV19 and TRBJ2-3 proteins outside the CDR3, reads DGGITQSPKYLFRKEGQNVTLSCEQNLNHDAMYWYRQDPGQGLRLIYYSQIVNDFQKGDIAEGYSVSREKKESFPLTVTSAQKNPTAFYLCASSPAGDTQYFGPGTRLTVL.